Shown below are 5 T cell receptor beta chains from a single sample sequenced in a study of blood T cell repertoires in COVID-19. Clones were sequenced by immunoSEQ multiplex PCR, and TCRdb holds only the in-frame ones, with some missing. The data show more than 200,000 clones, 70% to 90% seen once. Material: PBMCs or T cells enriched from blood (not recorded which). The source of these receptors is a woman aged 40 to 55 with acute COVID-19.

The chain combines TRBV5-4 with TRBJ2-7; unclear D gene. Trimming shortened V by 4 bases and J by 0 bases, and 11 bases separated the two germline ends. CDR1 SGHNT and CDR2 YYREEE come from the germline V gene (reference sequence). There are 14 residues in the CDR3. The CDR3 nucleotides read TGTGCCAGCAGCGATATCCTATTCTCCTACGAGCAGTACTTC. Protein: CASSDILFSYEQYF.

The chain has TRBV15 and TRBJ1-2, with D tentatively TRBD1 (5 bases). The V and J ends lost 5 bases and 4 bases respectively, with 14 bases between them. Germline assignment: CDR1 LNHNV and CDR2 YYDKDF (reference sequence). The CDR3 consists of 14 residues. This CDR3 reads CATSGEEGLYGYTF. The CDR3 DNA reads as TGTGCCACCAGCGGCGAGGAGGGACTCTATGGCTACACCTTC. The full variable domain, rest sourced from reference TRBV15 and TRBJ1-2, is DAMVIQNPRYQVTQFGKPVTLSCSQTLNHNVMYWYQQKSSQAPKLLFHYYDKDFNNEADTPDNFQSRRPNTSFCFLDIRSPGLGDTAMYLCATSGEEGLYGYTFGSGTRLTVV.

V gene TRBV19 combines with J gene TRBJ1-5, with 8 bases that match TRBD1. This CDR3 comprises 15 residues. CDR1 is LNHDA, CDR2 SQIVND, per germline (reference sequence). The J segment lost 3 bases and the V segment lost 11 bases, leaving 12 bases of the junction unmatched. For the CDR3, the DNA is TGTGCCTCTACTAGGAGACAGGGGTTCAATCAGCCCCAGCATTTT. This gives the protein CASTRRQGFNQPQHF.

CDR3 protein: CASSQDLSSGRMGDEQFF. The CDR3 nucleotides read TGTGCCAGCAGCCAAGATCTGTCTAGCGGGAGAATGGGAGATGAGCAGTTCTTC. V usage is TRBV3-1 (or the pseudogene TRBV3-2) and J usage is TRBJ2-1; 10 bases agree with TRBD2. The CDR3 runs to 18 residues. V gave up 0 bases and J gave up 8 bases; unmatched junction bases: 13. Germline V gives CDR1 LGHDT, CDR2 YNNKEL (reference sequence).

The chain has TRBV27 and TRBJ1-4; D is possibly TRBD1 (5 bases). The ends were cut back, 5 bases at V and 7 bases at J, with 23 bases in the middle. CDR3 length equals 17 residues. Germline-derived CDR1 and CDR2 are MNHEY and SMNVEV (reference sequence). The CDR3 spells CASSLITGGRVFEKLFF. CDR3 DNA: TGTGCCAGCAGTCTCATTACGGGCGGCAGGGTCTTTGAAAAACTGTTTTTT.